Below are 23 T cell receptor beta chains sequenced from a single sample in a study of T cells generated in artificial thymic organoids. Reverse primers in the TRAC or TRBC constant regions drove separate semi-nested PCRs for TCRalpha and TCRbeta. TCRdb fed the 5' RACE reads into MiXCR, producing one record per CDR3 protein. The sample lists 7,500 to 10,000 distinct CDR3 sequences, 18% occurring once. The sample consisted of naive CD8+ T cells from the thymus. Subset defined: CD3+TCRalphabeta+CD8SP T cells; for blood, CD45RO-CCR7+ naive CD8+ T cells. The source of these receptors is a human donor who gave cord blood stem cells for thymic organoid culture, a cardiac surgery patient who gave postnatal thymus, or a blood donor (not recorded which).

This clonotype is categorized as medium-sized. The V and J genes are TRBV28 and TRBJ2-1; a possible D gene is TRBD1 (6 bases). Germline V gene data show CDR1 as MDHEN and CDR2 as SYDVKM. Trimming pared 2 bases from V and 4 bases from J, leaving 12 bases between. The CDR3 spans 15 residues. Here the CDR3 reads CASSLRQALYNEQFF. The CDR3 DNA follows: TGTGCCAGCAGTTTACGACAGGCCCTTTACAATGAGCAGTTCTTC. Looking up the rest from reference TRBV28 and TRBJ2-1 gives the full variable domain: DVKVTQSSRYLVKRTGEKVFLECVQDMDHENMFWYRQDPGLGLRLIYFSYDVKMKEKGDIPEGYSVSREKKERFSLILESASTNQTSMYLCASSLRQALYNEQFFGPGTRLTVL.

This clonotype was observed many times. The chain employs TRBV6-2 or TRBV6-3 and TRBJ1-5; D is undetermined. V lost 1 base and J lost 5, with 3 bases in between. The CDR3 contains 12 residues. Germline-derived CDR1 and CDR2 are MNHEY and SVGEGT. The DNA of the CDR3 is TGTGCCAGCAGTTACTACGATCAGCCCCAGCATTTT. Translated, it gives CASSYYDQPQHF.

This clonotype appeared a single time. A much larger clone differs from this one at a single base, so this may be a read error. V is TRBV27 and J is TRBJ2-2; 16 bases align to TRBD2. This CDR3 is built from 16 residues. Germline values: CDR1 MNHEY, CDR2 SMNVEV (reference sequence). Trimming cost V 11 bases and J 5 bases; bases outside gene matches: 8. Here the CDR3 reads CACSGLAGGPTGELFF. The CDR3 coding sequence is TGTGCCTGTTCGGGACTAGCGGGAGGGCCGACCGGGGAGCTGTTTTTT.

By sample share, this clonotype is medium-sized (0.01 to 0.1%). The chain is built from TRBV12-3 or TRBV12-4 and TRBJ1-2, with a tentative D call TRBD1 (6 bases). V shed 6 bases and J shed 5 bases, with 16 bases lying between them. The CDR3 loop spans 14 amino acids. The CDR3 DNA sequence: TGTGCCAGCAGAGAAAACAGGGTACGGTATGGCTACACCTTC. Residues: CASRENRVRYGYTF.

Comments on this clonotype: A much larger clonotype is one base distant, so this may be a read error. The CDR3 region has the DNA TGTGCCGGCAGCTTAGCTCCCGGGACTAGCGGGAGTCAGTACTTC. As protein: CAGSLAPGTSGSQYF. The chain employs TRBV7-9 and TRBJ2-7; 14 bases agree with TRBD2. CDR3 length: 15 residues. Germline values: CDR1 SEHNR, CDR2 FQNEAQ (reference sequence).

There are many counts of this clonotype. The rearrangement uses TRBV4-3 and TRBJ2-1; the D is unclear. Trimming removed 4 bases at V and 1 base at J, with 8 bases between. This CDR3 has 14 amino acids. Germline CDR1 and CDR2: LGHNA and YSLEER. For the CDR3, the DNA is TGCGCCAGCAGCCCCCATATTTCCTACAATGAGCAGTTCTTC. It encodes CASSPHISYNEQFF.

This clonotype has only a few counts. The junction departs from germline at one end; a sequencing error may be responsible. The chain combines TRBV6-5 with TRBJ2-5; possibly TRBD2 for D (6 bases). From germline, CDR1 is MNHEY and CDR2 SVGAGI. The CDR3 is 14 amino acids. CDR3 sequence: CAGSPLAYQETQYF. The CDR3, as DNA: TGTGCCGGCAGCCCGCTAGCGTACCAAGAGACCCAGTACTTC.

As for this clonotype: The junction differs from germline at one of its ends, possibly a read error. The chain has TRBV24-1 and TRBJ1-1; no firm D call. The germline gives CDR1 KGHDR, CDR2 SFDVKD. There are 16 residues in the CDR3. The CDR3 here is CASSPRYRSRNTEAFF. The CDR3 DNA reads TGTGCCAGCAGTCCCAGGTATCGGAGTCGCAACACTGAAGCTTTCTTT.

This clonotype was seen a handful of times. The rearrangement links TRBV27 to TRBJ1-5; no clear D gene. Trimming stripped 5 bases from V and 3 bases from J, with 11 bases between. Germline lookup yields CDR1 MNHEY and CDR2 SMNVEV (reference sequence). The CDR3 length is 14 residues. In nucleotides, the CDR3 is TGTGCCAGCAGTCCCCTAGGTCCCAATCAGCCCCAGCATTTT. Protein product: CASSPLGPNQPQHF.

This clonotype was seen at least ten times. The chain carries TRBV7-9 and TRBJ2-7; 12 bases map to TRBD2. Unmatched junction bases numbered 5, after V lost 4 bases and J lost 1 base. Looked up from germline, CDR1 is SEHNR and CDR2 is FQNEAQ (reference sequence). The CDR3 sequence is 16 residues long. The CDR3: CASSSGLAGRSYEQYF. The CDR3 DNA follows: TGTGCCAGCAGCTCAGGACTAGCGGGACGGTCCTACGAGCAGTACTTC.

This clonotype is medium-sized within its sample. One junction end does not reproduce the germline sequence, and a read error may be involved. V usage is TRBV7-3 and J usage is TRBJ2-3; D is undetermined. CDR3 length equals 13 residues. Per the germline V gene, CDR1 is SGHTA and CDR2 is FQGTGA. CDR3 coding DNA: TGTGCCAGCAGCTCCAACAGCAGAGATACGCAGTATTTT. The encoded protein is CASSSNSRDTQYF.

The V call is TRBV6-5, the J call TRBJ2-3; tentatively, D is TRBD1 or TRBD2 (5 bases each). V lost 8 bases, J lost 4 bases, and 13 bases lay in between. This CDR3 has 13 amino acids. CDR1 is MNHEY and CDR2 is SVGAGI in the germline V gene. CDR3 amino acids: CASGGGIADTQYF. In DNA form, the CDR3 reads TGTGCCAGCGGTGGGGGAATAGCAGATACGCAGTATTTT.

By proportion, this clonotype is medium-sized. This rearrangement joins TRBV28 to TRBJ1-1; D perhaps matches TRBD1 (5 bases). Trimming cost V 4 bases and J 2 bases, with 23 bases left between them. CDR3 length: 18 residues. CDR1 MDHEN and CDR2 SYDVKM come from the germline V gene. The CDR3 DNA sequence: TGTGCCAGCAGTTACTCACAGGTTTTTTTCACAAGAAACACTGAAGCTTTCTTT. This translates into CASSYSQVFFTRNTEAFF.

This clonotype is judged medium-sized. This chain connects TRBV6-5 to TRBJ1-2, with TRBD1 identical over 7 bases. The CDR3 covers 13 residues. The germline gives CDR1 MNHEY, CDR2 SVGAGI. With 6 bases clipped from V and 4 bases from J, the junction kept 5 bases outside the gene matches. The chain's CDR3 is CASREGTAYGYTF. The CDR3, as DNA: TGTGCCAGCAGAGAAGGGACAGCCTATGGCTACACCTTC.

Details on this clonotype: The conserved closing phenylalanine or tryptophan is absent in this CDR3, likely reflecting a read error. The gene calls are TRBV12-3 or TRBV12-4 and TRBJ1-2, with TRBD1 matching 9 bases. V lost 3 bases and J lost 5; bases outside the gene matches: 7. The CDR3 sequence is 15 residues long. CDR3 in DNA: TGTGCCAGCAGTTTCGCGGGACAGGGTGTATATGGCTACACCCTC. Translating it yields CASSFAGQGVYGYTL.

This clonotype is medium-sized. The chain uses TRBV28 and TRBJ2-5; 8 bases map to TRBD2. The length of the CDR3 is 16 residues. V was pared by 4 bases and J by 5 bases, with 12 bases of the junction left unmatched. The germline V gene has CDR1 MDHEN and CDR2 SYDVKM. CDR3 sequence (DNA): TGTGCCAGCAGTTCCCTTTTAGGACTAGCCGGGGAGACCCAGTACTTC. This gives the protein CASSSLLGLAGETQYF.

This clonotype has just a few counts. This chain uses TRBV6-1 with TRBJ1-1; D is undetermined. From germline, CDR1 is MNHNS and CDR2 SASEGT. The CDR3 loop spans 12 amino acids. V lost 8 bases and J lost 3, with 10 bases in between. CDR3 sequence reads: CASLRWDTEAFF. The CDR3 coding sequence is TGTGCCAGCTTAAGGTGGGACACTGAAGCTTTCTTT.

For this clonotype: A much bigger clone sits one base away, suggesting this may be a read error. The chain has TRBV4-3 and TRBJ1-2; D remains ambiguous. From germline, CDR1 is LGHNA and CDR2 YSLEER. The CDR3 loop spans 15 amino acids. The CDR3 DNA reads TGCGCCAGCAGCCCAGCGGGGAGAGCTAACTATGACTACACCTTC. It codes for CASSPAGRANYDYTF.

This clonotype is categorized as medium-sized. The V and J genes are TRBV11-2 and TRBJ2-7; D is tentatively TRBD1 or TRBD2 (5 bases each). Trimming removed 1 base from V and 4 bases from J, with 14 bases in between. Per the germline V gene, CDR1 is SGHAT and CDR2 is FQNNGV. The CDR3 runs to 15 residues. The CDR3 reads CASSLGSGTIYEQYF. The CDR3 DNA sequence: TGTGCCAGCAGCTTAGGGTCCGGGACGATATACGAGCAGTACTTC.

V is TRBV7-6 and J is TRBJ2-4; D tentatively fits TRBD1 or TRBD2 (6 bases each). Germline V gene lookup returns CDR1 SGHVS and CDR2 FNYEAQ. V was shortened by 0 bases and J by 7 bases, with 13 bases between the two germline ends. The CDR3 sequence is 15 residues long. The CDR3: CASSLAGGPRNIQYF. The DNA for the CDR3 is TGTGCCAGCAGCTTAGCGGGGGGCCCCCGGAACATTCAGTACTTC. Full variable domain (outside the CDR3, taken from reference TRBV7-6 and TRBJ2-4): GAGVSQSPRYKVTKRGQDVALRCDPISGHVSLYWYRQALGQGPEFLTYFNYEAQQDKSGLPNDRFSAERPEGSISTLTIQRTEQRDSAMYRCASSLAGGPRNIQYFGAGTRLSVL.

This clonotype is medium-sized. The V call is TRBV27, the J call TRBJ2-3; 11 nucleotides agree with TRBD2. This CDR3 is 14 amino acids long. The germline gives CDR1 MNHEY, CDR2 SMNVEV (reference sequence). Trimming took 3 bases from V and 6 from J; bases not matched to a gene: 2. CDR3 bases: TGTGCCAGCAGTTTTACTAGCGGGAGCGATACGCAGTATTTT. Its protein product is CASSFTSGSDTQYF.

This clonotype was seen at least ten times. The J gene is TRBJ2-2, the V gene TRBV11-2; D unclear. The germline gives CDR1 SGHAT, CDR2 FQNNGV. V dropped 5 bases and J dropped 1 base, with 17 bases sitting between them. The CDR3 is 17 amino acids. CDR3 DNA sequence: TGTGCCAGCAGCCCCAACCCGGCTGAACTGAACACCGGGGAGCTGTTTTTT. Translated: CASSPNPAELNTGELFF.

Within the sample, this clonotype is medium-sized (0.01 to 0.1%). The chain combines TRBV4-3 with TRBJ1-3; D might be TRBD1 (5 bases). This CDR3 is 17 amino acids long. V was clipped by 4 bases and J by 0 bases, with 16 bases between them. CDR1 LGHNA and CDR2 YSLEER come from the germline V gene. CDR3 sequence (DNA): TGCGCCAGCAGCCCGCCAGGAGGGGCCCCCTCTGGAAACACCATATATTTT. Its protein product is CASSPPGGAPSGNTIYF.